This entry lists 8 T cell receptor beta chains sequenced from one sample in a study of cytotoxic CD8 clonotypes in ibrutinib-treated CLL. The repertoire was sequenced with immunoSEQ multiplex PCR; TCRdb's copy has only in-frame clones and lacks some. The table records some 14,000 clones, roughly 76% of them present only once. Source: PBMCs, taken before ibrutinib treatment. These receptors came from a human donor with chronic lymphocytic leukemia.

This chain uses TRBV10-1 with TRBJ1-2; 8 positions agree with TRBD1. The length of the CDR3 is 19 residues. V was pared by 0 bases and J by 1 base, with 13 bases of the junction left unmatched. Germline loops: CDR1 WNHNN, CDR2 SYGVQD (reference sequence). In nucleotides, the CDR3 is TGCGCCAGCAGTGAGTCGAAGCCCCTCCGACAGGGGCGTAACTATGGCTACACCTTC. Protein product: CASSESKPLRQGRNYGYTF.

This clone was counted a few times. This chain uses TRBV6-5 with TRBJ1-4; 8 positions agree with TRBD1. Per the germline V gene, CDR1 is MNHEY and CDR2 is SVGAGI. The CDR3 totals 16 residues. V trimming: 2 bases; J trimming: 8 bases; junction bases outside the gene matches: 10. Here the CDR3 reads CASSYREGQGREKLFF. The CDR3 DNA reads TGTGCCAGCAGTTACCGCGAAGGACAGGGAAGAGAAAAACTGTTTTTT.

The chain employs TRBV5-1 and TRBJ2-1; TRBD1 matches at 9 bases. This CDR3 has 13 amino acids. Trimming cost V 3 bases and J 8 bases; bases outside gene matches: 3. Germline V gives CDR1 SGHRS, CDR2 YFSETQ. The CDR3 nucleotides are TGCGCCAGCAGCTGGAGGACAGGGGATGAGCAGTTCTTC. Translation gives CASSWRTGDEQFF. The full variable domain, rest sourced from reference TRBV5-1 and TRBJ2-1, is KAGVTQTPRYLIKTRGQQVTLSCSPISGHRSVSWYQQTPGQGLQFLFEYFSETQRNKGNFPGRFSGRQFSNSRSEMNVSTLELGDSALYLCASSWRTGDEQFFGPGTRLTVL.

The CDR3 nucleotides read TGTGCTAGTGGGGAACAGGGGGCAACTGAAGCTTTCTTT. Translated: CASGEQGATEAFF. J is TRBJ1-1 and V is TRBV12-5, with 9 bases identical to TRBD1. The V gene's germline CDR1 is LGHNT and CDR2 FRNRAP. This CDR3 is 13 amino acids long. With V trimmed by 6 bases and J by 5 bases, 4 bases remained unmatched.

The rearrangement joins TRBV7-2 to TRBJ2-5; 7 nucleotides agree with TRBD1. Germline CDR1 SGHTA, CDR2 FQGNSA. This CDR3 spans 13 amino acids. Trimming removed 5 bases from V and 4 bases from J; junction bases left unmatched: 4. CDR3 amino acids: CASSPRTGETQYF. In DNA form, the CDR3 reads TGTGCCAGCAGCCCGAGGACAGGAGAGACCCAGTACTTC.

The sample holds a few counts of this clone. Here the CDR3 reads CASRPWWSNQPQHF. For the CDR3, the DNA is TGTGCCAGTCGCCCCTGGTGGAGCAATCAGCCCCAGCATTTT. The chain combines TRBV6-5 with TRBJ1-5; no clear D. CDR1 is MNHEY and CDR2 is SVGAGI in the germline V gene. The CDR3 extends over 14 amino acids. The V and J ends lost 9 bases and 1 base respectively, with 13 bases between them.

This clone was seen a few times. This rearrangement joins TRBV11-2 to TRBJ1-6, with 11 bases matching TRBD1. V shed 5 bases, J shed 9 bases, and the junction held 0 bases outside the gene matches. CDR1 is SGHAT and CDR2 is FQNNGV in the germline V gene. This CDR3 spans 13 amino acids. The CDR3 DNA reads as TGTGCCAGCAGCGGGACAGGGGGTTCACCCCTCCACTTT. Its translation is CASSGTGGSPLHF.

This clone occurred a few times. One end of the junction is discordant with germline, which a read error may explain. The rearrangement links TRBV4-1 to TRBJ1-2, with no clear D. The CDR3 has 9 residues. Germline assignment: CDR1 MGHRA and CDR2 YSYEKL. The CDR3: CASSPSCPF. The CDR3 DNA sequence: TGCGCCAGCAGCCCCTCATGCCCCTTC.